The 19 T cell receptor beta chains listed next were all sequenced from one sample in a study of STAT3 mutations in large granular lymphocyte leukemia (dated by TCRdb to about 2019). The method was the immunoSEQ multiplex PCR assay. The immuneACCESS repertoire file appears here via TCRdb, limited to in-frame rearrangements. These files lack a portion of the clones; in checked studies, under half of the deficit traces to unresolved V genes, and the cause of the others is not known. The sample data list 30,000 to 45,000 clones, and 70% to 90% of these were observed just once. Jointly, the top ten make up under 0.55% of the sample. These receptors have no known antigen. The research as a whole found: At least one immunodominant TCRbeta clonotype was present in every T-LGLL patient, and multiple immunodominant subclonotypes appeared in about half of the T-LGLL patients.

The specimen sequenced was PBMCs. The receptor source for this set is a human donor with T large granular lymphocyte leukemia. Some clones in this sample may be carry-over from other donors' samples.

The chain recombines TRBV5-6 with TRBJ1-6; 8 nucleotides line up with TRBD1. The length of the CDR3 is 16 residues. V shed 4 bases and J 7 bases; nucleotides not matched to a gene: 10. Germline-derived CDR1 and CDR2 are SGHDT and YYEEEE. The CDR3 bases are TGTGCCAGCAGCCGGGGTGGCGGACAGGGAAATTCACCCCTCCACTTT. Protein sequence: CASSRGGGQGNSPLHF.

V gene TRBV27 combines with J gene TRBJ1-4, with 8 bases identical to TRBD1. The germline V gene encodes CDR1 MNHEY and CDR2 SMNVEV (reference sequence). The CDR3 contains 13 residues. After removal of 5 bases from V and 15 bases from J, the junction contained 11 bases not matched to a gene. The CDR3 DNA reads as TGTGCCAGCAGTCTACTCGCGGGACAGGAAATGTTTTTT. Translated, it gives CASSLLAGQEMFF.

This chain joins TRBV7-9 and TRBJ2-3, with 9 bases lining up with TRBD1. Losses at the gene ends were 4 bases for V and 0 bases for J; bases not matched to a gene: 5. Germline V CDR1 and CDR2: SEHNR, FQNEAQ (reference sequence). This CDR3 spans 16 amino acids. The CDR3 sequence: CASSWTGAGSTDTQYF. CDR3 coding DNA: TGTGCCAGCAGCTGGACAGGGGCCGGTAGCACAGATACGCAGTATTTT.

The V call is TRBV5-4, the J call TRBJ2-3, with a weak D call TRBD2 (6 bases). The CDR3 totals 15 residues. With 0 bases removed from V and 5 bases from J, the gap between germline ends came to 13 bases. Per the germline V gene, CDR1 is SGHNT and CDR2 is YYREEE (reference sequence). The CDR3 nucleotides are TGTGCCAGCAGCTTGGAATCTAGCGCTGGAGATACGCAGTATTTT. This translates into CASSLESSAGDTQYF.

V usage is TRBV4-3 and J usage is TRBJ1-2; D might be TRBD1 (6 bases). CDR1 and CDR2 from the germline V gene are LGHNA and YSLEER. The CDR3 totals 15 residues. The V end was cut by 2 bases, the J end by 0 bases, with 10 bases between. CDR3 loop: CASSQLTGTNYGYTF. CDR3 nucleotide sequence: TGCGCCAGCAGCCAATTGACAGGAACTAACTATGGCTACACCTTC.

This chain connects TRBV2 to TRBJ2-2, with 9 bases lining up with TRBD2. The CDR3 contains 13 residues. Unmatched junction bases numbered 1, after V lost 5 bases and J lost 6 bases. CDR1 is SNHLY, CDR2 FYNNEI, per germline. The CDR3 DNA reads as TGTGCCAGCAGTTGGACTAGCGCCGGGGAGCTGTTTTTT. Amino acid sequence: CASSWTSAGELFF.

The chain couples TRBV19 to TRBJ1-2, with D possibly being TRBD1 (5 bases). The CDR3 runs to 10 residues. V lost 10 bases to trimming and J lost 8 bases, with 11 bases between them. Germline values: CDR1 LNHDA, CDR2 SQIVND (reference sequence). The CDR3 sequence is CATRKGGYTF. The DNA for the CDR3 is TGTGCCACCCGAAAGGGGGGCTACACCTTC. Drawing the rest from reference TRBV19 and TRBJ1-2, the complete variable domain is DGGITQSPKYLFRKEGQNVTLSCEQNLNHDAMYWYRQDPGQGLRLIYYSQIVNDFQKGDIAEGYSVSREKKESFPLTVTSAQKNPTAFYLCATRKGGYTFGSGTRLTVV.

In DNA form, the CDR3 reads TGCGCCAGCAGCCAACCTCGGACAGGGTCACCCCTCCACTTT. This encodes CASSQPRTGSPLHF. The V and J genes are TRBV4-1 and TRBJ1-6; 8 nucleotides agree with TRBD1. CDR1 MGHRA and CDR2 YSYEKL come from the germline V gene. J lost 10 bases, V lost 2 bases, and 4 bases had no gene match. This CDR3 contains 14 residues.

The gene calls are TRBV27 and TRBJ1-2, with D possibly matching TRBD1 (5 bases). V dropped 0 bases and J dropped 2 bases, with 7 bases sitting between them. The CDR3 has 14 residues. Germline V lookup: CDR1 MNHEY, CDR2 SMNVEV (reference sequence). CDR3 DNA: TGTGCCAGCAGTTTATCGGGGGGGAACTATGGCTACACCTTC. Residues: CASSLSGGNYGYTF.

The chain has TRBV30 and TRBJ1-6; D remains unclear. The CDR3 sequence is 14 residues long. Germline loops: CDR1 GTSNPN, CDR2 SVGIG (reference sequence). V gave up 4 bases and J gave up 7 bases, with 14 bases separating them. In DNA form, the CDR3 reads TGTGCCTGGAAGGACGGGCCTCTCAATTCACCCCTCCACTTT. Its translation is CAWKDGPLNSPLHF.

The V call is TRBV6-1, the J call TRBJ1-1, with D tentatively TRBD1 (5 bases). The CDR3 length is 13 residues. In germline, CDR1 is MNHNS, CDR2 SASEGT. V was clipped by 3 bases and J by 5 bases, with 10 bases between them. The CDR3 protein is CASSDQGPTEAFF. CDR3 nucleotides: TGTGCCAGCAGTGATCAGGGTCCGACTGAAGCTTTCTTT.

The CDR3 loop is CASSLTPGPEAFF. The DNA for the CDR3 is TGTGCCAGCAGCTTAACCCCAGGCCCTGAAGCTTTCTTT. The rearrangement uses TRBV7-9 and TRBJ1-1; no definite D call. Germline V CDR1 and CDR2: SEHNR, FQNEAQ (reference sequence). The CDR3 spans 13 residues. Trimming removed 2 bases from V and 6 bases from J, with 10 bases in between.

This clone was seen just once. The chain links TRBV30 to TRBJ2-7, with D maybe TRBD1 (6 bases). Germline assignment: CDR1 GTSNPN and CDR2 SVGIG (reference sequence). V lost 4 bases and J 3 bases, leaving 13 bases between the germline ends. The CDR3 contains 13 residues. CDR3 coding DNA: TGTGCCTGGATGGGGGCCGGCCGCTACGAGCAGTACTTC. Translation gives CAWMGAGRYEQYF.

The chain has TRBV13 and TRBJ2-7; tentative D call: TRBD2 (6 bases). V lost 3 bases and J 2 bases, leaving 14 bases between the germline ends. CDR3 length equals 15 residues. Germline CDR1 is PRHDT and CDR2 is FYEKMQ (reference sequence). As DNA, the CDR3 is TGTGCCAGCAGCTTGGAGGGCCTCCCACCCTACGAGCAGTACTTC. Translated: CASSLEGLPPYEQYF.

This clone occurred a few times. The chain has TRBV27 and TRBJ2-6; D gene unclear. Trimming stripped 3 bases from V and 0 bases from J, with 0 bases between. Germline CDR1 reads MNHEY; CDR2 reads SMNVEV (reference sequence). The CDR3 runs 13 residues. The CDR3 nucleotides read TGTGCCAGCAGTTTCTCTGGGGCCAACGTCCTGACTTTC. It codes for CASSFSGANVLTF.

The chain is built from TRBV7-9 and TRBJ2-5, with 9 bases aligning to TRBD2. The CDR3 consists of 15 residues. The trim removed 4 bases at V and 0 bases at J, leaving 3 bases unmatched. CDR1 is SEHNR, CDR2 FQNEAQ, per germline (reference sequence). This chain's CDR3 is CASSWRLADQETQYF. The CDR3 DNA reads TGTGCCAGCAGCTGGAGACTAGCGGACCAAGAGACCCAGTACTTC.

This clone has only a few counts. The chain recombines TRBV4-2 with TRBJ1-5; tentatively, D is TRBD1 (6 bases). The CDR3 loop spans 15 amino acids. Deletions cut 2 bases from V and 4 bases from J, with 12 bases between. The germline gives CDR1 LGHNA, CDR2 YNFKEQ. CDR3: CASSQSTGLNQPQHF. In nucleotides, the CDR3 is TGTGCCAGCAGCCAATCCACAGGGTTAAATCAGCCCCAGCATTTT.

The genes are TRBV19 and TRBJ1-3; unclear D gene. This CDR3 spans 13 amino acids. Trimming took 5 bases from V and 1 from J, leaving 6 bases between them. Germline V gene data show CDR1 as LNHDA and CDR2 as SQIVND (reference sequence). In nucleotides, the CDR3 is TGTGCCAGTAGTCGGTTGTCTGGAAACACCATATATTTT. Translation: CASSRLSGNTIYF. The full variable domain, its missing parts supplied by reference TRBV19 and TRBJ1-3, is DGGITQSPKYLFRKEGQNVTLSCEQNLNHDAMYWYRQDPGQGLRLIYYSQIVNDFQKGDIAEGYSVSREKKESFPLTVTSAQKNPTAFYLCASSRLSGNTIYFGEGSWLTVV.

CDR3 loop: CASSMTGHHGGEQFF. The CDR3 DNA reads TGTGCCAGTAGTATGACCGGGCACCATGGGGGTGAGCAGTTCTTC. This rearrangement joins TRBV19 to TRBJ2-1, with D tentatively TRBD1 or TRBD2 (5 bases each). Germline V gene data show CDR1 as LNHDA and CDR2 as SQIVND (reference sequence). V lost 3 bases, J lost 9 bases, and 18 bases lay in between. The CDR3 loop spans 15 amino acids.